These T cell receptor beta chains were read from a single sample in a study of blood T cells in healthy people across ages. Each CDR3 protein gets one entry after TCRdb re-called the 5' RACE reads with MiXCR. The sample carries about 1,400,000 distinct CDR3 sequences, 42% recorded once. Material for sequencing was blood. All receptors derive from a woman between 18 and 30 years old in good health. Both conserved end residues are part of each CDR3. A D gene is named only where the DNA matches it firmly. The size entry is marked missing in some rows and otherwise reads once, few, many or a size class.

clone_size	v_call	j_call	d_call	cdr3_aa	cdr3_nt
few	TRBV20-1	TRBJ2-7	TRBD2	CSPGSGVPTGEQYF	TGCAGTCCCGGTAGCGGGGTTCCTACGGGCGAGCAGTACTTC
-	TRBV4-1	TRBJ2-3	TRBD1	CASSQGGGTGVLDTQYF	TGCGCCAGCAGCCAAGGTGGGGGGACAGGGGTGTTAGATACGCAGTATTTT
-	TRBV13	TRBJ2-3	-	CASSARLLLLSTDTQYF	TGTGCCAGCAGCGCCAGACTCCTTCTGTTGTCCACAGATACGCAGTATTTT
-	TRBV6-1	TRBJ2-5	-	CASSHSPDSGETQYF	TGTGCCAGCAGCCATTCCCCGGACAGCGGAGAGACCCAGTACTTC
-	TRBV20-1	TRBJ2-7	TRBD1	CSAGQGAYSYEQYF	TGCAGTGCTGGACAGGGGGCCTATTCCTACGAGCAGTACTTC
few	TRBV4-2	TRBJ1-1	-	CASSQVGEAATHEAFF	TGTGCCAGCAGCCAAGTCGGGGAAGCAGCGACGCATGAAGCTTTCTTT
-	TRBV5-1	TRBJ2-1	-	CASHGRNEQFF	TGCGCCAGTCATGGGAGGAATGAGCAGTTCTTC
-	TRBV3-1	TRBJ2-1	TRBD2	CASSQAAGGPIYEQFF	TGTGCCAGCAGCCAAGCGGCGGGGGGGCCAATCTATGAGCAGTTCTTC
few	TRBV20-1	TRBJ1-1	-	CSARDAGGVGAFF	TGCAGTGCTAGAGATGCTGGGGGGGTAGGAGCTTTCTTT
-	TRBV6-5	TRBJ1-2	-	CASKAATWAGYTF	TGTGCCAGCAAGGCGGCTACCTGGGCAGGCTACACCTTC
-	TRBV5-6	TRBJ2-7	-	CASSKDWDEQYF	TGTGCCAGCAGCAAAGACTGGGACGAGCAGTACTTC
-	TRBV24-1	TRBJ2-3	-	CATSATGTSTDTQYF	TGTGCCACCAGTGCTACCGGGACTAGCACAGATACGCAGTATTTT
few	TRBV20-1	TRBJ1-6	-	CSARDHGDSPLHF	TGCAGTGCTAGAGATCATGGGGATTCACCCCTCCACTTT
-	TRBV20-1	TRBJ2-7	TRBD2	CSASITSGDARYKQYF	TGCAGTGCTAGCATTACTAGCGGGGACGCGCGATACAAGCAGTACTTC
-	TRBV2	TRBJ2-5	-	CASRGQYF	TGTGCCAGCCGGGGGCAGTACTTC
-	TRBV7-2	TRBJ2-3	-	CASSRTSHPTDTQYF	TGTGCCAGCTCCCGAACTAGTCACCCCACAGATACGCAGTATTTT
-	TRBV2	TRBJ2-7	-	CASEGLIEQYF	TGTGCCAGCGAGGGACTCATCGAGCAGTACTTC
-	TRBV18	TRBJ2-7	-	CASSPGLLDEQYF	TGTGCCAGCTCACCGGGTCTACTAGACGAGCAGTACTTC
-	TRBV6-1	TRBJ2-1	-	CASREGLEGGGEQFF	TGTGCCAGCAGGGAGGGACTCGAAGGCGGCGGTGAGCAGTTCTTC
-	TRBV29-1	TRBJ1-2	-	CSVDRGLYGYTF	TGCAGCGTTGACCGGGGGCTCTATGGCTACACCTTC
-	TRBV2	TRBJ2-7	-	CAVTDPYNEQYF	TGTGCGGTGACAGACCCCTACAATGAGCAGTACTTC
-	TRBV28	TRBJ1-2	TRBD1	CASSSPWTGNYGYTF	TGTGCCAGCAGTTCCCCTTGGACAGGGAACTATGGCTACACCTTC
few	TRBV29-1	TRBJ2-5	-	CSVEQGTYNEQYF	TGCAGCGTTGAACAGGGAACTTACAATGAGCAGTACTTC
-	TRBV25-1	TRBJ2-7	TRBD1	CASGDTGGEQYF	TGTGCCAGCGGAGATACAGGGGGCGAGCAGTACTTC
-	TRBV11-2	TRBJ1-1	-	CASSYHAGGTEAFF	TGTGCCAGCAGCTATCATGCCGGGGGCACTGAAGCTTTCTTT
few	TRBV20-1	TRBJ2-3	-	CSAEVRLNTDTQYF	TGCAGTGCCGAGGTCCGGCTCAATACAGATACGCAGTATTTT
-	TRBV27	TRBJ1-1	TRBD1	CAGSLVNSDRAFRNTEAFF	TGTGCCGGCAGTTTGGTCAATTCTGACAGGGCCTTTAGGAACACTGAAGCTTTCTTT
-	TRBV7-9	TRBJ2-7	-	CASSQPLYNEQYF	TGTGCCAGCAGCCAACCTTTGTACAATGAGCAGTACTTC
-	TRBV27	TRBJ2-2	TRBD1	CASSHLTGNKYTGELFF	TGTGCCAGCAGCCACTTGACAGGGAATAAGTACACCGGGGAGCTGTTTTTT
few	TRBV20-1	TRBJ1-1	TRBD1	CSARPQDRVRNTEAFF	TGCAGTGCTAGACCTCAAGACAGGGTCAGGAACACTGAAGCTTTCTTT
-	TRBV15	TRBJ1-2	-	CATSSYQGYGYTF	TGTGCCACCAGCTCATATCAGGGGTATGGCTACACCTTC
once	TRBV18	TRBJ2-7	-	CASSPRDSNYEQYF	TGTGCCAGCTCACCCCGGGACTCAAACTACGAGCAGTACTTC
-	TRBV4-1	TRBJ1-1	-	CASSQVLQPLNTEAFF	TGCGCCAGCAGCCAAGTTCTCCAGCCCCTTAACACTGAAGCTTTCTTT
few	TRBV7-9	TRBJ2-7	-	CASSLPQREQYF	TGTGCCAGCAGCTTACCACAGCGCGAGCAGTACTTC
-	TRBV9	TRBJ1-1	-	CASSVNEGYRGNTEAFF	TGTGCCAGCAGCGTAAATGAGGGTTATCGGGGGAACACTGAAGCTTTCTTT
-	TRBV6-2/TRBV6-3	TRBJ1-1	-	CASSYSINTEAFF	TGTGCCAGCAGTTACTCGATCAACACTGAAGCTTTCTTT
few	TRBV28	TRBJ1-5	TRBD1	CASNKGASQPQHF	TGTGCCAGCAACAAGGGGGCATCCCAGCCCCAGCATTTT
-	TRBV27	TRBJ2-1	-	CASSLSGWNEQFF	TGTGCCAGCAGTTTATCGGGTTGGAATGAGCAGTTCTTC
few	TRBV28	TRBJ2-3	-	CASSLEAEGTDTQYF	TGTGCCAGCAGTTTGGAGGCCGAAGGCACAGATACGCAGTATTTT
-	TRBV5-1	TRBJ2-3	TRBD2	CASSFTSGSTPSTDTQYF	TGCGCCAGCAGCTTCACTAGCGGGAGCACCCCTAGCACAGATACGCAGTATTTT
many	TRBV6-4	TRBJ2-3	TRBD2	CASSDSGGGADTQYF	TGTGCCAGCAGTGACTCGGGCGGGGGGGCAGATACGCAGTATTTT
few	TRBV5-1	TRBJ2-5	-	CASSFGSGREETQYF	TGCGCCAGCAGCTTCGGATCCGGCAGGGAGGAGACCCAGTACTTC
many	TRBV4-1	TRBJ2-3	-	CASSHPWGAESTDTQYF	TGCGCCAGCAGCCATCCGTGGGGGGCGGAGAGCACAGATACGCAGTATTTT
-	TRBV7-3	TRBJ2-3	TRBD2	CASSYTSGSSTDTQYF	TGTGCCAGCAGCTACACTAGCGGCTCTAGCACAGATACGCAGTATTTT
few	TRBV10-3	TRBJ2-5	TRBD2	CAIRPSGGDQETQYF	TGTGCCATCAGGCCTAGCGGGGGAGACCAAGAGACCCAGTACTTC
-	TRBV27	TRBJ2-1	TRBD2	CASIWSGGAGEQFF	TGTGCCAGCATATGGAGCGGGGGGGCGGGTGAGCAGTTCTTC
few	TRBV21-1	TRBJ1-1	-	CASSKVRGTEAFF	TGTGCCAGCAGCAAAGTTCGGGGTACTGAAGCTTTCTTT
once	TRBV12-3/TRBV12-4	TRBJ2-1	-	CASRRRGRTAGEQFF	TGTGCCAGCCGTCGGCGGGGGCGCACGGCTGGGGAGCAGTTCTTC
-	TRBV30	TRBJ1-2	-	CAKGAGQPGDYGYTF	TGTGCAAAAGGGGCCGGACAGCCCGGGGACTATGGCTACACCTTC
many	TRBV4-2	TRBJ1-2	TRBD1	CASSQDRGNYGYTF	TGTGCCAGCAGCCAGGACAGGGGCAACTATGGCTACACCTTC
-	TRBV5-5	TRBJ2-5	-	CASSFPSGETLFEETQYF	TGTGCCAGCAGCTTTCCATCAGGGGAAACCCTGTTCGAAGAGACCCAGTACTTC
few	TRBV6-5	TRBJ1-1	-	CASSYSGATEAFF	TGTGCCAGCAGTTACTCGGGGGCCACTGAAGCTTTCTTT
-	TRBV25-1	TRBJ1-2	TRBD1	CASSLKIGGLYGYTF	TGTGCCAGCAGTTTAAAGATAGGGGGCCTCTATGGCTACACCTTC
-	TRBV19	TRBJ2-1	-	CASSSQTGFRVVPFF	TGTGCCAGTAGTAGTCAGACAGGTTTTCGAGTTGTCCCGTTCTTC